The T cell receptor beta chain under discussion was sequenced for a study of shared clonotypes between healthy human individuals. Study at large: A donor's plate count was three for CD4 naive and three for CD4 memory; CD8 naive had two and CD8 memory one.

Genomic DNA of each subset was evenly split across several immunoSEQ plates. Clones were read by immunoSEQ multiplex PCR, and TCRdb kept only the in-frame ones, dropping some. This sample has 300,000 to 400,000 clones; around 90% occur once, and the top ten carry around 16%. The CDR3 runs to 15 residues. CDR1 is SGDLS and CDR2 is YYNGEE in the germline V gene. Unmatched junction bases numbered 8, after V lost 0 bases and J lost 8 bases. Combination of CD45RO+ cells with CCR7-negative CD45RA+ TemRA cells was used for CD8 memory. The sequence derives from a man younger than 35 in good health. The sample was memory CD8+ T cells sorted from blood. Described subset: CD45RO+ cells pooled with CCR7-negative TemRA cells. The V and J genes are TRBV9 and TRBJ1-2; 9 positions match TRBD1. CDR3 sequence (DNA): TGTGCCAGCAGCGTAGACCTGGGACAGGGAAGCGGCTACACCTTC. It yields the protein CASSVDLGQGSGYTF.